This T cell receptor (beta chain) originates from a study of cytomegalovirus exposure and HLA in healthy donors. The wider study: Early released data comprised about 90 million unique TCRs from HLA-typed donors.

Germline CDR1 is LNHDA and CDR2 is SQIVND (reference sequence). Deletions cut 4 bases from V and 7 bases from J, with 10 bases between. This CDR3 comprises 12 residues. Study-wide results and caveats: Reports credit the classifier with highly specific, highly sensitive diagnosis of cytomegalovirus status. Researchers reported in a later analysis that common viral pathogens appeared linked to several top clusters.

This clone appeared once. The antigen remains undetermined. Use of 60 Vbeta and 13 Jbeta primers characterized the PCR. The table came from immunoSEQ multiplex PCR; TCRdb's copy has only in-frame clones and leaves some out. Among more than 110,000 clones listed, roughly three quarters were seen once. The material sequenced was PBMCs. This receptor was taken from a woman between 45 and 65 years old in good health and CMV-seronegative. The chain combines TRBV19 with TRBJ2-5; D uncertain. The CDR3 sequence: CASSSDRSTQYF. The CDR3 nucleotides read TGTGCCAGTAGTAGTGATAGATCGACCCAGTACTTC.